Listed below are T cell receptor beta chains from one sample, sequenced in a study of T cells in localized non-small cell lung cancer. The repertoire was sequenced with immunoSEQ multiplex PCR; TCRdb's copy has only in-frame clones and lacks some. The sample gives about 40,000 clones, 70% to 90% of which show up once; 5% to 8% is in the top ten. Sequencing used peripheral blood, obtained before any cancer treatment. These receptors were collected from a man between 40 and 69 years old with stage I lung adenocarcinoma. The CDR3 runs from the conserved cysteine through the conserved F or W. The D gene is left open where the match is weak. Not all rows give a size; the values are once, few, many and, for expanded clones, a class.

TGTGCCAGCTCCACTAGCGTCCACGAGCAGTACTTC CASSTSVHEQYF . TRBJ2-7 TRBV7-6 TRBD2
TGTGCCAGCTCACCGAACCACCTGGGATTCCACACTGAAGCTTTCTTT CASSPNHLGFHTEAFF . TRBJ1-1 TRBV18 .
TGTGCCAGCAGCCAATTTACAGGGGGCAACGAGCAGTACTTC CASSQFTGGNEQYF . TRBJ2-7 TRBV14 TRBD1
TGCGCCAGCAGCTTTCGGACTAGCGGCGGCACAGATACGCAGTATTTT CASSFRTSGGTDTQYF . TRBJ2-3 TRBV4-3 TRBD2
TGTGCCAGCAGCCTACGCCAAGGCCACCTACCTCAAGAGACCCAGTACTTC CASSLRQGHLPQETQYF . TRBJ2-5 TRBV11-2 .
TGTGCCAGCAGGCCCGGGACAGGGGTCACCGGGGAGCTGTTTTTT CASRPGTGVTGELFF . TRBJ2-2 TRBV6-1 TRBD1
TGTGCCAGCAGCCCCCCTTTTTCAGGGCCGGGGAAGCCCCAGCATTTT CASSPPFSGPGKPQHF medium-sized TRBJ1-5 TRBV9 .
TGTGCCAGCAGCCCCTCGCGTTACGATACGCAGTATTTT CASSPSRYDTQYF . TRBJ2-3 TRBV6-5 .
TGCGCCAGCAGCTTGGCCGGGCAGGGGGAGAACACTGAAGCTTTCTTT CASSLAGQGENTEAFF . TRBJ1-1 TRBV5-1 TRBD1
TGTGCCAGCAGCTTTTGGAGACAGGGTAATTTTGGGCAGTACTTC CASSFWRQGNFGQYF . TRBJ2-7 TRBV7-9 TRBD1
TGCGCCAGCGGACATAACTACAATGAGCAGTTCTTC CASGHNYNEQFF few TRBJ2-1 TRBV4-3 .
TGTGCCAGCAGCCAAGATTTCGGACAGGGGTCCGACGAGCAGTACTTC CASSQDFGQGSDEQYF . TRBJ2-7 TRBV4-2 TRBD1
TGTGCCAGCAGCCTCCCCCTGGACAGGGGGGTGAACGAGCAGTACTTC CASSLPLDRGVNEQYF . TRBJ2-7 TRBV5-8 TRBD1
TGCGCCAGCAGCCCAGGGACAGATAGCAATCAGCCCCAGCATTTT CASSPGTDSNQPQHF . TRBJ1-5 TRBV5-1 TRBD1